A single sample gave rise to the 10 T cell receptor beta chains below, sequenced in a study of human T cells and chemical hapten exposure. Time point of the sample: patch test 2, 6 weeks after DPC sensitization. Treatment specified: therapeutic diphenylcyclopropenone sensitization with weekly scalp DPC. TCRdb recomputed calls from the RACE reads with MiXCR, one row per CDR3 protein. Altogether about 100,000 distinct CDR3 sequences are present, about 10% being singletons, with the ten largest covering around 3%. The material was whole blood, obtained in connection with sensitization to the hapten diphenylcyclopropenone (DPC). The receptors shown here come from a woman aged 40 to 50 with alopecia areata. Some clones in this sample may be carry-over from other donors' samples.

This clonotype was seen more than once but under ten times. The rearrangement uses TRBV11-2 and TRBJ2-1, with unresolved D. The V end lost 1 base, the J end lost 7 bases, and 8 bases lay between the germline ends. Germline lookup yields CDR1 SGHAT and CDR2 FQNNGV. This CDR3 contains 13 residues. This chain's CDR3 is CASSLAGWNEQFF. CDR3 coding DNA: TGTGCCAGCAGCTTAGCCGGTTGGAATGAGCAGTTCTTC. The full variable domain, in which reference TRBV11-2 and TRBJ2-1 provide the parts outside the CDR3, is EAGVAQSPRYKIIEKRQSVAFWCNPISGHATLYWYQQILGQGPKLLIQFQNNGVVDDSQLPKDRFSAERLKGVDSTLKIQPAKLEDSAVYLCASSLAGWNEQFFGPGTRLTVL.

To note about this clonotype: A much larger clone differs by one base, so this may be a read error. The gene calls are TRBV2 and TRBJ2-2; D is uncertain. Germline values: CDR1 SNHLY, CDR2 FYNNEI. CDR3 size: 15 residues. V lost 7 bases to trimming and J lost 5 bases, with 17 bases between them. DNA for the CDR3: TGTGCCAGCACCGACACCCGGGCGTCAACCGGGGAGCTGTTTTTT. As protein: CASTDTRASTGELFF. Full variable domain (rest looked up from reference TRBV2 and TRBJ2-2): EPEVTQTPSHQVTQMGQEVILRCVPISNHLYFYWYRQILGQKVEFLVSFYNNEISEKSEIFDDQFSVERPDGSNFTLKIRSTKLEDSAMYFCASTDTRASTGELFFGEGSRLTVL.

This clonotype was seen a few times. The gene calls are TRBV5-4 and TRBJ2-1, with 8 nucleotides matching TRBD2. With V trimmed by 9 bases and J by 0 bases, 8 bases remained unmatched. This CDR3 is 15 amino acids long. Germline V lookup: CDR1 SGHNT, CDR2 YYREEE (reference sequence). CDR3 bases: TGTGCCATGCATCGGGGGGGGAGCTCCTACAATGAGCAGTTCTTC. Translation: CAMHRGGSSYNEQFF.

This clonotype was counted ten times or more. This chain uses TRBV11-2 with TRBJ1-1; D uncertain. CDR3 length: 13 amino acids. With 4 bases removed from V and 10 bases from J, the gap between germline ends came to 16 bases. Per the germline V gene, CDR1 is SGHAT and CDR2 is FQNNGV. The DNA of the CDR3 is TGTGCCAGCAGCTCCGGACCCGCCGGGTTAGCTTTCTTT. Its protein product is CASSSGPAGLAFF.

The chain employs TRBV4-1 and TRBJ2-5; D remains ambiguous. V lost 0 bases, J lost 5 bases, and 10 bases lay in between. Germline V lookup: CDR1 MGHRA, CDR2 YSYEKL. The CDR3 extends over 14 amino acids. CDR3 nucleotide sequence: TGCGCCAGCAGCCAAGATCTGCCAGGCGAGACCCAGTACTTC. Its protein is CASSQDLPGETQYF.

V usage is TRBV7-6 and J usage is TRBJ2-3; 12 nucleotides agree with TRBD2. Germline CDR1 reads SGHVS; CDR2 reads FNYEAQ. J lost 4 bases, V lost 1 base, and 6 bases had no gene match. There are 17 residues in the CDR3. CDR3 DNA: TGTGCCAGCAGCTTAGGTCGACTAGCGGGGGCCTCAGATACGCAGTATTTT. Protein: CASSLGRLAGASDTQYF.

The table lists this clonotype with many counts. The chain links TRBV11-2 to TRBJ1-2; possible D gene TRBD1, 6 bases. This CDR3 contains 17 residues. Germline CDR1 is SGHAT and CDR2 is FQNNGV. The germline V and J ends were trimmed by 5 bases and 5 bases, with 24 bases remaining between them. Written as DNA, the CDR3 is TGTGCCAGCAGCCCCTTTCAGGGGCCCTCGCTGGGGTATGGCTACACCTTC. Its protein product is CASSPFQGPSLGYGYTF.

At least ten counts were recorded for this clonotype. V usage is TRBV2 and J usage is TRBJ2-2; TRBD1 might be the D (5 bases). CDR3 length equals 14 residues. Germline CDR1 and CDR2: SNHLY and FYNNEI. Trimming stripped 5 bases from V and 1 base from J, with 8 bases between. Here the CDR3 reads CASSPTGNTGELFF. DNA of the CDR3: TGTGCCAGCAGTCCTACAGGGAACACCGGGGAGCTGTTTTTT.

This clonotype was observed at least ten times. J is TRBJ2-7 and V is TRBV30; possible D gene TRBD1, 5 bases. V was cut by 3 bases and J by 3 bases, with 9 bases left in between. The CDR3 is 12 residues long. CDR1 and CDR2 from the germline V gene are GTSNPN and SVGIG (reference sequence). CDR3 sequence: CAWSGDSYEQYF. CDR3 DNA: TGTGCCTGGAGCGGAGACAGCTACGAGCAGTACTTC.

This clonotype has more than one count but fewer than ten. The gene calls are TRBV29-1 and TRBJ2-5; D gene unclear. The V gene's germline CDR1 is SQVTM and CDR2 ANQGSEA. CDR3 length equals 14 residues. V was cut by 1 base and J by 0 bases, with 9 bases left in between. The CDR3 nucleotides are TGCAGCGTTGAAGGAGCATTGTACCAAGAGACCCAGTACTTC. Translating it yields CSVEGALYQETQYF.